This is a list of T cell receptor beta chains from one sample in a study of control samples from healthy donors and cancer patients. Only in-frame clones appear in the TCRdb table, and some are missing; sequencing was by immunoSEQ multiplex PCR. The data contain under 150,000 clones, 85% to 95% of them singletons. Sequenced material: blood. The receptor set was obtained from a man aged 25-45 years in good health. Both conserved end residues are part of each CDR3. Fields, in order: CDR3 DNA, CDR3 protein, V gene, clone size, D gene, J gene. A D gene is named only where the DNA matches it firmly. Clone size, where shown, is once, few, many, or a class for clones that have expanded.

CDR3nt: TGTGCCAGCACCCCCGACTCCCAGGGCATCGGGGAGCTGTTTTTT
CDR3aa: CASTPDSQGIGELFF
v_gene: TRBV6-4
abundance: .
d_gene: .
j_gene: TRBJ2-2

CDR3nt: TGTGCCAGCAGCGTAGGGGGACTAGCGGGACAAGAGACCCAGTACTTC
CDR3aa: CASSVGGLAGQETQYF
v_gene: TRBV9
abundance: .
d_gene: TRBD2
j_gene: TRBJ2-5

CDR3nt: TGTGCCAGCACCCTATGGGGCCCGGGGGGTCAGCCCCAGCATTTT
CDR3aa: CASTLWGPGGQPQHF
v_gene: TRBV7-9
abundance: .
d_gene: .
j_gene: TRBJ1-5

CDR3nt: TGTGCCAGCAGCCTCGGTGAAGATCAGCCCCAGCATTTT
CDR3aa: CASSLGEDQPQHF
v_gene: TRBV12-3/TRBV12-4
abundance: .
d_gene: .
j_gene: TRBJ1-5

CDR3nt: TGTGCCAGCAGCCGCCAGGGTATCAATCAGCCCCAGCATTTT
CDR3aa: CASSRQGINQPQHF
v_gene: TRBV6-5
abundance: .
d_gene: .
j_gene: TRBJ1-5

CDR3nt: TGTGCCAGCCGGGACAGGGGGAAGACAGATACGCAGTATTTT
CDR3aa: CASRDRGKTDTQYF
v_gene: TRBV5-4
abundance: .
d_gene: TRBD1
j_gene: TRBJ2-3

CDR3nt: TGTGCCAGCGGACCGGGACTAGAGAGCACAGATACGCAGTATTTT
CDR3aa: CASGPGLESTDTQYF
v_gene: TRBV19
abundance: .
d_gene: TRBD2
j_gene: TRBJ2-3

CDR3nt: TGCGCCAGCAGCCAAGACGGGGGACAGGGCGGACAGCCCCAGCATTTT
CDR3aa: CASSQDGGQGGQPQHF
v_gene: TRBV4-1
abundance: .
d_gene: TRBD1
j_gene: TRBJ1-5

CDR3nt: TGTGCCAGCAGCTTCAACTCCCGGGCCGGGGCCAACGTCCTGACTTTC
CDR3aa: CASSFNSRAGANVLTF
v_gene: TRBV7-3
abundance: .
d_gene: .
j_gene: TRBJ2-6

CDR3nt: TGTGCCAGCAGCCTATCGGGTGAGCAGTTCTTC
CDR3aa: CASSLSGEQFF
v_gene: TRBV2
abundance: .
d_gene: .
j_gene: TRBJ2-1

CDR3nt: TGTGCCAGCAGTTTAGCGGGCGGACGCACAGATACGCAGTATTTT
CDR3aa: CASSLAGGRTDTQYF
v_gene: TRBV28
abundance: .
d_gene: .
j_gene: TRBJ2-3

CDR3nt: TGCGCCAGCAGCCCCGGGGTCACAGATACGCAGTATTTT
CDR3aa: CASSPGVTDTQYF
v_gene: TRBV5-1
abundance: .
d_gene: .
j_gene: TRBJ2-3

CDR3nt: TGTGCCAGCAGCTTACGGGACAGGGATGAAAAACTGTTTTTT
CDR3aa: CASSLRDRDEKLFF
v_gene: TRBV11-2
abundance: .
d_gene: TRBD1
j_gene: TRBJ1-4

CDR3nt: TGTGCCAGCAGCCTCCGACTAGCGGGGGGGCAAGATACGCAGTATTTT
CDR3aa: CASSLRLAGGQDTQYF
v_gene: TRBV5-5
abundance: .
d_gene: TRBD2
j_gene: TRBJ2-3

CDR3nt: TGTGCCAGCAGCCTGGGACAAGGTGGCACTGAAGCTTTCTTT
CDR3aa: CASSLGQGGTEAFF
v_gene: TRBV5-4
abundance: .
d_gene: .
j_gene: TRBJ1-1

CDR3nt: TGTGCCACCAGTGACCCCTCTCGAGCGGGACTCACAGATACGCAGTATTTT
CDR3aa: CATSDPSRAGLTDTQYF
v_gene: TRBV24-1
abundance: .
d_gene: TRBD2
j_gene: TRBJ2-3

CDR3nt: TGTGCTAGTGGTTCTTCCCGGACAGGGAGTGACACAGATACGCAGTATTTT
CDR3aa: CASGSSRTGSDTDTQYF
v_gene: TRBV12-5
abundance: .
d_gene: TRBD1
j_gene: TRBJ2-3

CDR3nt: TGTGCCAGCAGTTTCATAGGGGTCGGGGCTGAAGCTTTCTTT
CDR3aa: CASSFIGVGAEAFF
v_gene: TRBV28
abundance: .
d_gene: .
j_gene: TRBJ1-1

CDR3nt: TGCGCCAGCAGCCAAGAGAGGACTAGCGGGGGTTCGGCAGGGGAGACCCAGTACTTC
CDR3aa: CASSQERTSGGSAGETQYF
v_gene: TRBV4-1
abundance: .
d_gene: TRBD2
j_gene: TRBJ2-5

CDR3nt: TGTGCCAGCTCACCAGACAGTCCCTTCTTTGGTGAAGCTTTCTTT
CDR3aa: CASSPDSPFFGEAFF
v_gene: TRBV18
abundance: .
d_gene: .
j_gene: TRBJ1-1

CDR3nt: TGTGCCACCAGTGACAGGGGGCCTTGGGAGACCCAGTACTTC
CDR3aa: CATSDRGPWETQYF
v_gene: TRBV24-1
abundance: once
d_gene: TRBD1
j_gene: TRBJ2-5

CDR3nt: TGTGCCAGTAGTATAGATCGGACAGGGTATGACTACACCTTC
CDR3aa: CASSIDRTGYDYTF
v_gene: TRBV19
abundance: .
d_gene: TRBD1
j_gene: TRBJ1-2

CDR3nt: TGCGCCAGCAGCTTGTGGGATCCGGACTCTGGGGCCAACGTCCTGACTTTC
CDR3aa: CASSLWDPDSGANVLTF
v_gene: TRBV5-1
abundance: once
d_gene: .
j_gene: TRBJ2-6

CDR3nt: TGTGCCAGTAGTATAGTTTTGGCAGGCCCCGGGGATACGCAGTATTTT
CDR3aa: CASSIVLAGPGDTQYF
v_gene: TRBV19
abundance: .
d_gene: .
j_gene: TRBJ2-3

CDR3nt: TGTGCCAGCACCATGGGGCAGATTGCTGGGTCCGAAAACATTCAGTACTTC
CDR3aa: CASTMGQIAGSENIQYF
v_gene: TRBV7-9
abundance: .
d_gene: .
j_gene: TRBJ2-4

CDR3nt: TGTGCCAGCAGCCAAGCCGGAGGGGGGACTCGCTTTAGCACAGATACGCAGTATTTT
CDR3aa: CASSQAGGGTRFSTDTQYF
v_gene: TRBV3-1/TRBV3-2
abundance: .
d_gene: .
j_gene: TRBJ2-3

CDR3nt: TGTGCCACCAGTCCCAGTCGGGGTTCACCCCTCCACTTT
CDR3aa: CATSPSRGSPLHF
v_gene: TRBV24-1
abundance: .
d_gene: .
j_gene: TRBJ1-6

CDR3nt: TGCGCCAGCAGCTTGGCATATGGCCCTGAAGCTTTCTTT
CDR3aa: CASSLAYGPEAFF
v_gene: TRBV5-1
abundance: .
d_gene: .
j_gene: TRBJ1-1

CDR3nt: TGTGCCATCAGTGAGTCGGGCACTGAAGCTTTCTTT
CDR3aa: CAISESGTEAFF
v_gene: TRBV10-3
abundance: .
d_gene: .
j_gene: TRBJ1-1

CDR3nt: TGTGCCACCAGTGATCCACTGTCCCGGGGCCCGAATGAAAAACTGTTTTTT
CDR3aa: CATSDPLSRGPNEKLFF
v_gene: TRBV24-1
abundance: .
d_gene: .
j_gene: TRBJ1-4

CDR3nt: TGTGCCAGCAGCTTGTGGTCCAGGGAGAATCAGCCCCAGCATTTT
CDR3aa: CASSLWSRENQPQHF
v_gene: TRBV5-6
abundance: .
d_gene: .
j_gene: TRBJ1-5

CDR3nt: TGTGCCAGCAGTGAAGCCCCAGGGGGCTTGGGCACTGAAGCTTTCTTT
CDR3aa: CASSEAPGGLGTEAFF
v_gene: TRBV6-1
abundance: .
d_gene: TRBD1
j_gene: TRBJ1-1

CDR3nt: TGTGCCAGCAGCTTAGGCGGGGGGCCGGGGAATGAGCAGTTCTTC
CDR3aa: CASSLGGGPGNEQFF
v_gene: TRBV11-2
abundance: .
d_gene: TRBD2
j_gene: TRBJ2-1

CDR3nt: TGCGCCAGCAGTGCCCGACCGCGTTCGGAGAAGCAGTTCTTC
CDR3aa: CASSARPRSEKQFF
v_gene: TRBV10-1
abundance: .
d_gene: .
j_gene: TRBJ2-1

CDR3nt: TGTGCCAGCTCACCAACAGGTTCCCAAGAGACCCAGTACTTC
CDR3aa: CASSPTGSQETQYF
v_gene: TRBV18
abundance: .
d_gene: .
j_gene: TRBJ2-5

CDR3nt: TGTGCCAGTAGTGCAGGTTGGGCGGGTCGCGGTGGCTACACCTTC
CDR3aa: CASSAGWAGRGGYTF
v_gene: TRBV19
abundance: .
d_gene: .
j_gene: TRBJ1-2

CDR3nt: TGTGCCAGCAGTTTGAGGGCACCCCTAACAGATACGCAGTATTTT
CDR3aa: CASSLRAPLTDTQYF
v_gene: TRBV27
abundance: .
d_gene: .
j_gene: TRBJ2-3

CDR3nt: TGTGCCAGTAGTAGGTCAGGGTTTAACTATGGCTACACCTTC
CDR3aa: CASSRSGFNYGYTF
v_gene: TRBV19
abundance: .
d_gene: .
j_gene: TRBJ1-2

CDR3nt: TGTGCCAGCAGTCGACTAGCGGGGGGGCCTAATTACGAGCAGTACTTC
CDR3aa: CASSRLAGGPNYEQYF
v_gene: TRBV28
abundance: .
d_gene: TRBD2
j_gene: TRBJ2-7

CDR3nt: TGTGCCAGCAGTCTAGCGGGGGGCCCTTTGGGGACGCAGTATTTT
CDR3aa: CASSLAGGPLGTQYF
v_gene: TRBV7-9
abundance: once
d_gene: TRBD2
j_gene: TRBJ2-3

CDR3nt: TGTGCCTGGAGTAGATGGGATTCTGAAAAACTGTTTTTT
CDR3aa: CAWSRWDSEKLFF
v_gene: TRBV30
abundance: .
d_gene: .
j_gene: TRBJ1-4

CDR3nt: TGTGCCAGCAGCTTAGAAGGGGGCGGCTCTGAAGCTTTCTTT
CDR3aa: CASSLEGGGSEAFF
v_gene: TRBV7-9
abundance: .
d_gene: TRBD1
j_gene: TRBJ1-1

CDR3nt: TGCGCCAGCAGCTTGGACATGACGGCGACTGAAGCTTTCTTT
CDR3aa: CASSLDMTATEAFF
v_gene: TRBV5-1
abundance: .
d_gene: .
j_gene: TRBJ1-1